This T cell receptor (beta chain) was captured in a study of T cell responses to AZD1222 COVID-19 vaccine. General study results and limits: Only a handful of AZD1222 recipients tested seropositive at baseline. Mostly white British, mostly female donors; authors suggested clonal diversity may be underestimated.

The assay was immunoSEQ multiplex PCR, and TCRdb's table has in-frame clones only and misses some. The table lists around 80,000 clones, around 93% of them singletons. In regard to this clone: Its matching antigen is unknown.

The germline V and J ends were trimmed by 3 bases and 0 bases, with 9 bases remaining between them. This CDR3 spans 15 amino acids. Germline V lookup: CDR1 KGHDR, CDR2 SFDVKD. This chain uses TRBV24-1 with TRBJ2-3; no definite D call. The receptor was derived from an adult who received the AZD1222 COVID-19 vaccine. Here the sequenced sample was peripheral blood, taken 28 days after the second AZD1222 dose. The CDR3 protein is CATSDLQQSTDTQYF. CDR3 in DNA: TGTGCCACCAGTGATCTTCAGCAAAGCACAGATACGCAGTATTTT.